One and the same sample provided the 20 T cell receptor beta chains below, sequenced in a study of regulatory T cells in long-lasting Graves disease. Time point reported: newly diagnosed GD, antithyroid drugs for less than 3 months. PBMC-extracted RNA yielded the TCR library. Through Arm-PCR of CDR3 regions and iRepertoire HTBI primers, TCR beta libraries were built. One entry per CDR3 protein, called by TCRdb with MiXCR from the multiplex PCR reads. The repertoire holds over 500,000 distinct CDR3 sequences, with roughly 16% as singletons. This sample also belongs to another study, concerning T cells in Graves' hyperthyroidism and ophthalmopathy.

The sample was peripheral blood mononuclear cells (PBMCs), taken at new diagnosis, from a patient treated with antithyroid drugs. Receptors were obtained from a man younger than 35 with Graves disease.

This clonotype was counted a few times. The chain recombines TRBV24-1 with TRBJ1-5; 7 bases are shared with TRBD1. This CDR3 region has 16 residues. The V and J ends lost 3 bases and 4 bases, in that order; junction bases with no gene match: 8. Germline CDR1 KGHDR, CDR2 SFDVKD. CDR3 residues: CATSDPRQGENQPQHF. CDR3 nucleotide sequence: TGTGCCACCAGTGATCCTCGACAGGGCGAGAATCAGCCCCAGCATTTT.

This clonotype was detected many times. CDR3 bases: TGTGCCACCAGCAGATCGAATATAGGAACTAGCGGCAATGAGCAGTTCTTC. Protein: CATSRSNIGTSGNEQFF. This chain connects TRBV15 to TRBJ2-1; the match to TRBD2 covers 8 bases. Germline CDR1 LNHNV, CDR2 YYDKDF (reference sequence). This CDR3 spans 17 amino acids. J was trimmed by 6 bases and V by 2 bases; bases with no gene match: 12.

Concerning this clonotype: The junction and the germline gene differ at one end; a read error may be behind it. V and J are TRBV4-1 and TRBJ1-3; maybe TRBD1 (6 bases). CDR1 and CDR2 (germline): MGHRA, YSYEKL. The CDR3 extends over 15 amino acids. The CDR3 nucleotides read TGTGCCAGCAGCCAAGATGACAGGTCTGGAAACACCATATATTTT. It yields the protein CASSQDDRSGNTIYF.

The chain employs TRBV4-2 and TRBJ2-3, with D unresolved. Trimming took 0 bases from V and 2 from J, leaving 9 bases between them. CDR1 is LGHNA, CDR2 YNFKEQ, per germline. The CDR3 totals 15 residues. CDR3 sequence reads: CASSQDLTPTDTQYF. The DNA of the CDR3 is TGTGCCAGCAGCCAAGATCTTACGCCCACAGATACGCAGTATTTT.

This clonotype has more than one count but fewer than ten. The chain links TRBV5-1 to TRBJ2-4; 7 bases are a match to TRBD2. This CDR3 has 15 amino acids. Losses at the gene ends were 4 bases for V and 6 bases for J; bases not matched to a gene: 10. CDR1 and CDR2 (germline): SGHRS, YFSETQ. CDR3 sequence (DNA): TGCGCCAGCAGCACGGGCCAATGGGGGGGAAACATTCAGTACTTC. Its protein product is CASSTGQWGGNIQYF.

This clonotype was detected a few times. The chain is built from TRBV5-4 and TRBJ2-1; 12 bases align to TRBD1. The CDR3 spans 15 residues. The junction had 4 bases not matched to a gene; V was cut back by 1 base and J by 8 bases. Germline CDR1 and CDR2: SGHNT and YYREEE (reference sequence). CDR3 amino acids: CASSLSGTGGDEQFF. Written as DNA, the CDR3 is TGTGCCAGCAGCTTGAGCGGGACAGGGGGCGATGAGCAGTTCTTC.

The V gene is TRBV20-1, the J gene TRBJ1-5; 7 positions match TRBD1. The J segment lost 3 bases and the V segment lost 5 bases, leaving 4 bases of the junction unmatched. The CDR3 covers 13 residues. Germline V gene data show CDR1 as DFQATT and CDR2 as SNEGSKA (reference sequence). CDR3 region: CSAPDRSNQPQHF. As DNA, the CDR3 is TGCAGTGCTCCGGACAGGTCCAATCAGCCCCAGCATTTT.

This clonotype has more than one count but fewer than ten. At one of its ends the junction is not consistent with the germline gene, which may arise from a read error. The V and J genes are TRBV11-2 and TRBJ2-7; 11 bases line up with TRBD2. This CDR3 region has 17 residues. Germline CDR1 is SGHAT and CDR2 is FQNNGV. Here the CDR3 reads CACSLTLTSGSWYEQYF. The DNA for the CDR3 is TGTGCCTGCAGCCTCACTTTAACTAGCGGGAGTTGGTACGAGCAGTACTTC.

This clonotype showed up many times. This sequence joins TRBV12-3 or TRBV12-4 and TRBJ1-4; TRBD1 aligns across 7 bases. The CDR3 has 14 amino acids. V shed 6 bases and J 6 bases; nucleotides not matched to a gene: 7. CDR3 DNA: TGTGCCAGCAGGTCGGGACAGACCGATGAAAAACTGTTTTTT. Amino acid sequence: CASRSGQTDEKLFF.

This clonotype was picked up many times. The chain has TRBV28 and TRBJ2-4; D possibly matches TRBD1 or TRBD2 (5 bases each). The CDR3 totals 16 residues. Germline V gene lookup returns CDR1 MDHEN and CDR2 SYDVKM. V lost 0 bases and J 0 bases, leaving 9 bases between the germline ends. The CDR3 sequence: CASSLWGDLAKNIQYF. The DNA for the CDR3 is TGTGCCAGCAGTTTATGGGGGGATCTAGCCAAAAACATTCAGTACTTC.

The rearrangement links TRBV3-1 to TRBJ2-7; 7 bases map to TRBD2. Germline-derived CDR1 and CDR2 are LGHDT and YNNKEL (reference sequence). CDR3 length: 13 amino acids. V was pared by 1 base and J by 6 bases, with 3 bases of the junction left unmatched. The CDR3 DNA is TGTGCCAGCAGCCAAGGAGGGAGGGTCGAGCAGTACTTC. Translation gives CASSQGGRVEQYF.

This clonotype has only a few counts. The rearrangement links TRBV6-2 or TRBV6-3 to TRBJ1-3; 8 nucleotides agree with TRBD1. The length of the CDR3 is 14 residues. V lost 7 bases and J lost 4; bases outside the gene matches: 6. Germline CDR1 is MNHEY and CDR2 is SVGEGT. In nucleotides, the CDR3 is TGTGCCAGCAATCCAGGGGGCTTAGGAAACACCATATATTTT. This gives the protein CASNPGGLGNTIYF.

This clonotype appeared a few times. V and J are TRBV28 and TRBJ1-2; D gene ambiguous. Germline V gene lookup returns CDR1 MDHEN and CDR2 SYDVKM. This CDR3 spans 14 amino acids. Trimming left V 5 bases short and J 7 bases short, with 17 bases between. For the CDR3, the DNA is TGTGCCAGCAGTCCCCCCCGAGGTTCCCGTGGCTACACCTTC. Translation: CASSPPRGSRGYTF.

In this sample, this clonotype turned up many times. Relative to the germline gene, one junction end is altered; a read error may explain this. The chain couples TRBV5-1 to TRBJ2-1; TRBD2 matches 14 bases. Looked up from germline, CDR1 is SGHRS and CDR2 is YFSETQ. This CDR3 comprises 16 residues. CDR3 DNA sequence: TGTGCCAGCAGCCTTCGACTAGCGGGAGGGAACAATGAGCAGTTCTTC. The encoded protein is CASSLRLAGGNNEQFF.

Concerning this clonotype itself: A much larger clone sits a single nucleotide away, making a read error possible. The chain joins TRBV19 to TRBJ2-2; D is unresolved. Trimming stripped 9 bases from V and 6 bases from J, with 5 bases between. Germline assignment: CDR1 LNHDA and CDR2 SQIVND (reference sequence). This CDR3 contains 10 residues. The CDR3 here is CASRAGELFF. The CDR3 region has the DNA TGTGCCAGCCGGGCCGGGGAGCTGTTTTTT.

This clonotype came up many times. The gene calls are TRBV5-1 and TRBJ2-3, with 7 bases that match TRBD2. The trim removed 6 bases at V and 0 bases at J, leaving 7 bases unmatched. The CDR3 loop spans 15 amino acids. CDR1 is SGHRS and CDR2 is YFSETQ in the germline V gene. In nucleotides, the CDR3 is TGCGCCAGCACCTCCGGGGGGTTTAGCACAGATACGCAGTATTTT. It encodes CASTSGGFSTDTQYF.

This rearrangement joins TRBV20-1 to TRBJ1-2; 7 bases are shared with TRBD1. CDR3 length equals 13 residues. V trimming: 1 base; J trimming: 5 bases; junction bases outside the gene matches: 4. CDR1 is DFQATT, CDR2 SNEGSKA, per germline (reference sequence). The CDR3 spells CSARAPGGYGYTF. The CDR3 nucleotides are TGCAGTGCTAGAGCGCCAGGGGGGTATGGCTACACCTTC.

The V call is TRBV20-1, the J call TRBJ2-5, with D maybe TRBD1 (5 bases). Per the germline V gene, CDR1 is DFQATT and CDR2 is SNEGSKA (reference sequence). The V and J ends lost 3 bases and 5 bases respectively, with 13 bases between them. The CDR3 spans 13 residues. In DNA, the CDR3 is TGCAGTGCTAGGGACACCCTGTGGGAGACCCAGTACTTC. Translating gives CSARDTLWETQYF.

The chain couples TRBV20-1 to TRBJ2-3; 15 nucleotides match TRBD2. Trimming took 6 bases from V and 11 from J; bases not matched to a gene: 3. This CDR3 is 12 amino acids long. The V gene's germline CDR1 is DFQATT and CDR2 SNEGSKA (reference sequence). The CDR3 nucleotides are TGCAGTGCGCGGACTAGCGGGAGGGAGCAGTATTTT. As protein: CSARTSGREQYF.

This clonotype occurred many times. The chain carries TRBV20-1 and TRBJ1-4; D remains unclear. Germline V gene data show CDR1 as DFQATT and CDR2 as SNEGSKA (reference sequence). Deletions cut 6 bases from V and 8 bases from J, with 10 bases between. This CDR3 region has 11 residues. The CDR3 here is CSARGREKLFF. CDR3 coding DNA: TGCAGTGCCCGAGGTAGAGAAAAACTGTTTTTT.